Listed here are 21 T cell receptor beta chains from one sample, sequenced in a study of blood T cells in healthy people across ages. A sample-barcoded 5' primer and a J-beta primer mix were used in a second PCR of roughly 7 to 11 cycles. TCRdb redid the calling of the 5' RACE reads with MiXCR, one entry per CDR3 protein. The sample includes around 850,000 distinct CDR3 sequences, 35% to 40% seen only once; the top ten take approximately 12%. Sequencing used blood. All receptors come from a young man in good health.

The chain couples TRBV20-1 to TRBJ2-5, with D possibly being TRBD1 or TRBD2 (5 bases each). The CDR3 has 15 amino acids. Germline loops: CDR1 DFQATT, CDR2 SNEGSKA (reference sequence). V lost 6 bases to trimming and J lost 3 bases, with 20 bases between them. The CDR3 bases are TGCAGTGCCTCACCTGGGACCGATCTCAAAGAGACCCAGTACTTC. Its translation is CSASPGTDLKETQYF.

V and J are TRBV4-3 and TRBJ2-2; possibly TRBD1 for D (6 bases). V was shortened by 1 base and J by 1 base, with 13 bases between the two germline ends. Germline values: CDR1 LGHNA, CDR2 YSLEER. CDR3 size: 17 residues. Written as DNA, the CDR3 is TGCGCCAGCAGCCAAGTTCCAGGGGCCATGAACACCGGGGAGCTGTTTTTT. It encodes CASSQVPGAMNTGELFF.

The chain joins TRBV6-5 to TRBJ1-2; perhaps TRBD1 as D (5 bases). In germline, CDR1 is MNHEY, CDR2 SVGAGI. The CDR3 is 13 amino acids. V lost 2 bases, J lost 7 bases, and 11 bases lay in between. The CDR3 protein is CASSYGGRLGYTF. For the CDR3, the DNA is TGTGCCAGCAGTTACGGGGGGAGACTTGGCTACACCTTC.

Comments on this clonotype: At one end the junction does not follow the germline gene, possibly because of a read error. CDR3 protein: CASSTYLAPEQFF. The CDR3 nucleotides read TGCGCCAGCAGCACATATCTAGCGCCTGAGCAGTTCTTC. The J gene is TRBJ2-1, the V gene TRBV11-2; D might be TRBD2 (6 bases). CDR1 SGHAT and CDR2 FQNNGV come from the germline V gene. This CDR3 is 13 amino acids long.

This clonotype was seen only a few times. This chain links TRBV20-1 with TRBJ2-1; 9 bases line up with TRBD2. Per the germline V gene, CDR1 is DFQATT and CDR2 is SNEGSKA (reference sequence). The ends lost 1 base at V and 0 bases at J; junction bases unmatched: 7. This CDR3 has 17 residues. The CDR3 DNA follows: TGCAGTGCTAGAGGTAGCGGGGGCATTCCCTCCTACAATGAGCAGTTCTTC. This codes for CSARGSGGIPSYNEQFF.

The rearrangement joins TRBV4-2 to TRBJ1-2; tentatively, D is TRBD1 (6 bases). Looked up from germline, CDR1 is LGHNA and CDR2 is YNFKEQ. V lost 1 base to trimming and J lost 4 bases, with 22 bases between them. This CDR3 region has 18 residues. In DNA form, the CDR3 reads TGTGCCAGCAGCCAAGCTGAGGAGAGGGGGTGGGAAGCCTATGGCTACACCTTC. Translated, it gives CASSQAEERGWEAYGYTF.

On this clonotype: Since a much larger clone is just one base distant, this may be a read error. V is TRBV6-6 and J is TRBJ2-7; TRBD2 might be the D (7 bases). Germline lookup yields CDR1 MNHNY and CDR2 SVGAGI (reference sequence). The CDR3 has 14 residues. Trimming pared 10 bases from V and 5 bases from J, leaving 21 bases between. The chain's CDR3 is CATYPRGGSDEQYF. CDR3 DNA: TGTGCCACTTACCCGAGGGGGGGGTCCGACGAGCAGTACTTC.

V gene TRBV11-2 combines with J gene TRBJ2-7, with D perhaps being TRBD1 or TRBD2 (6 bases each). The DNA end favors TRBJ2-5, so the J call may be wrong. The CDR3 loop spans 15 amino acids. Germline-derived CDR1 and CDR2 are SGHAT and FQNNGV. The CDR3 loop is CASSLVGGGPETQYF. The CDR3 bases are TGTGCCAGCAGCTTAGTGGGTGGGGGGCCGGAGACCCAGTACTTC.

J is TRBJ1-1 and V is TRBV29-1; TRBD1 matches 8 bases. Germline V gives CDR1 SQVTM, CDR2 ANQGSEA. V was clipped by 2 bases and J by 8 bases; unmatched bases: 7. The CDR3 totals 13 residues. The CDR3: CSVEIGTGYEAFF. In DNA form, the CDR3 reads TGCAGCGTTGAAATAGGGACAGGCTACGAAGCTTTCTTT.

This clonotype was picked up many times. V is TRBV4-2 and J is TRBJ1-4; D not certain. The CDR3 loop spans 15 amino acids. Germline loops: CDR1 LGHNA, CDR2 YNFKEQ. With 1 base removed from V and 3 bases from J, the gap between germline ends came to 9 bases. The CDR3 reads CASSQVSGANEKLFF. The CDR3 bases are TGTGCCAGCAGCCAAGTTTCCGGGGCTAATGAAAAACTGTTTTTT.

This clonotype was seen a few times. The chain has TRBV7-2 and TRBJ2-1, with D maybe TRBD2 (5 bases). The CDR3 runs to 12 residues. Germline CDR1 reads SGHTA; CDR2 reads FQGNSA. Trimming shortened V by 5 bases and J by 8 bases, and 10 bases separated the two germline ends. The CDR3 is CASSPLAHEQFF. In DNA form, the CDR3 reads TGTGCCAGCAGCCCTCTAGCCCATGAGCAGTTCTTC.

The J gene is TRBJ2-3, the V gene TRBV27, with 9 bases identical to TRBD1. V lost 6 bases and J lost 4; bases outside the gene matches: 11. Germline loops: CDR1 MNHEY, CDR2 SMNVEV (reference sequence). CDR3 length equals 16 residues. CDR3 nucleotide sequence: TGTGCCAGCAGCCTCTCCCGGGACAGGGATTCAGATACGCAGTATTTT. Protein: CASSLSRDRDSDTQYF.

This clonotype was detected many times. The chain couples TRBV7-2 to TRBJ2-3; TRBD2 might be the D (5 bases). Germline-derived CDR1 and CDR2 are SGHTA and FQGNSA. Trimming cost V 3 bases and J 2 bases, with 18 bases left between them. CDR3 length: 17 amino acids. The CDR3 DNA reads TGTGCCAGCAGCTTTCTAGCTGGCCCTTCCAACACAGATACGCAGTATTTT. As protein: CASSFLAGPSNTDTQYF.

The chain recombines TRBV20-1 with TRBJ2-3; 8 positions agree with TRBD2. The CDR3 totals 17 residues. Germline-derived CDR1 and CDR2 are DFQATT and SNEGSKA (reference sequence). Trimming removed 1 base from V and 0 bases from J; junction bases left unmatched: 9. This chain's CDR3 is CSARVPSGGPSTDTQYF. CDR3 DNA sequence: TGCAGTGCTAGAGTCCCCAGCGGGGGCCCTAGCACAGATACGCAGTATTTT.

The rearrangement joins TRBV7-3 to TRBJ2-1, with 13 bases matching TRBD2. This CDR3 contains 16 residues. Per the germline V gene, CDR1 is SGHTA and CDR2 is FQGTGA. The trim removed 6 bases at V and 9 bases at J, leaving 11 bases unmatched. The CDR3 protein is CASREELAGGRCEQFF. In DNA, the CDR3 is TGTGCCAGCAGGGAGGAACTAGCGGGGGGGCGCTGTGAGCAGTTCTTC.

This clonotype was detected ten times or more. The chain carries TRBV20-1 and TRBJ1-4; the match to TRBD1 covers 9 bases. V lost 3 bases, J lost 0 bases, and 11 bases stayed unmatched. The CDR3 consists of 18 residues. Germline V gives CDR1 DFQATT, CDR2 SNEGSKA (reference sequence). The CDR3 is CSARPGTGSRTTNEKLFF. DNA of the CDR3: TGCAGTGCTAGGCCTGGGACAGGGAGCCGGACAACTAATGAAAAACTGTTTTTT.

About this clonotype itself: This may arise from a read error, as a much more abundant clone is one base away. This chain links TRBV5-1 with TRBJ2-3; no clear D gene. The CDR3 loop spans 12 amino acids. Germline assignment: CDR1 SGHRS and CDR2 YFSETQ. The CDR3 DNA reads TGCGCCGGCAGCTTGCTGGATCCTCCGCAGTATTTT. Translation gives CAGSLLDPPQYF. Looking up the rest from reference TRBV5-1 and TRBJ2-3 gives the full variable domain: KAGVTQTPRYLIKTRGQQVTLSCSPISGHRSVSWYQQTPGQGLQFLFEYFSETQRNKGNFPGRFSGRQFSNSRSEMNVSTLELGDSALYLCAGSLLDPPQYFGPGTRLTVL.

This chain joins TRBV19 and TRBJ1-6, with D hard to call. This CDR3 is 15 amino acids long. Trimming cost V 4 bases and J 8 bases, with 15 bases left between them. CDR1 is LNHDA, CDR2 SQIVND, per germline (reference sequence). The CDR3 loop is CASSRRAQRDSPLHF. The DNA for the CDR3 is TGTGCCAGTAGTAGGAGAGCCCAAAGAGATTCACCCCTCCACTTT. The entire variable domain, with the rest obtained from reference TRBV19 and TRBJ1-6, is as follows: DGGITQSPKYLFRKEGQNVTLSCEQNLNHDAMYWYRQDPGQGLRLIYYSQIVNDFQKGDIAEGYSVSREKKESFPLTVTSAQKNPTAFYLCASSRRAQRDSPLHFGNGTRLTVT.

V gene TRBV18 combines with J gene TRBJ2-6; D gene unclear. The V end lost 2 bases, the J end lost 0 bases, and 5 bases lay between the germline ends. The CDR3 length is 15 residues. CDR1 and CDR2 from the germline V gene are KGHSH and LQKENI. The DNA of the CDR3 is TGTGCCAGCTCACCATGGGCCTCTGGGGCCAACGTCCTGACTTTC. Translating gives CASSPWASGANVLTF.

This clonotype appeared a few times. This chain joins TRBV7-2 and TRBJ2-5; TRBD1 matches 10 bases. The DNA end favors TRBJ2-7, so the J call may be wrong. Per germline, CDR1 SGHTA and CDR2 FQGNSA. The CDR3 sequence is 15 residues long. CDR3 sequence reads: CASSLEGQGTREQYF. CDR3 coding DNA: TGTGCCAGCAGCTTAGAGGGACAGGGGACGCGCGAGCAGTACTTC.

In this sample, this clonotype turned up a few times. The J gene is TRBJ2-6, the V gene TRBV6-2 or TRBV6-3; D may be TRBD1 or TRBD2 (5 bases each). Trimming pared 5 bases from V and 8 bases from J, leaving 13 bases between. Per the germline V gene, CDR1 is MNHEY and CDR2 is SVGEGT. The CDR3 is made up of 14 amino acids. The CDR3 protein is CASSRRQGPNVLTF. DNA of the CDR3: TGTGCCAGCAGTCGACGGCAGGGACCCAACGTCCTGACTTTC.